Shown below are 23 T cell receptor beta chains from a single sample sequenced in a study of cytomegalovirus exposure and HLA in healthy donors. PCR employed 60 Vbeta and 13 Jbeta primers. The assay was immunoSEQ multiplex PCR, and TCRdb's table has in-frame clones only and misses some. The sample lists approximately 130,000 clones; around two thirds were seen once. Sample: PBMCs. The receptors were sampled from a human donor in good health.

The chain employs TRBV7-9 and TRBJ2-1; D is undetermined. CDR1 and CDR2 from the germline V gene are SEHNR and FQNEAQ (reference sequence). The ends were cut back, 2 bases at V and 0 bases at J, with 5 bases in the middle. The CDR3 runs 14 residues. CDR3 sequence (DNA): TGTGCCAGCAGCTTAATGAGCTCCTACAATGAGCAGTTCTTC. It codes for CASSLMSSYNEQFF.

The gene calls are TRBV5-1 and TRBJ1-1; unclear D gene. Trimming pared 0 bases from V and 1 base from J, leaving 7 bases between. The CDR3 runs to 14 residues. Germline assignment: CDR1 SGHRS and CDR2 YFSETQ. CDR3 nucleotide sequence: TGCGCCAGCAGCTTGGCCGTCGGGAACACTGAAGCTTTCTTT. Translation: CASSLAVGNTEAFF.

As for this clone: One end of the junction varies from germline; a read error may be responsible. J is TRBJ1-3 and V is TRBV7-9; 7 nucleotides match TRBD1. CDR1 is SEHNR and CDR2 is FQNEAQ in the germline V gene (reference sequence). This CDR3 spans 16 amino acids. In DNA form, the CDR3 reads TGTTCCAGCAGACTATTAACAGGGGTAGCTGGAAACACCATATATTTT. This codes for CSSRLLTGVAGNTIYF.

This sequence joins TRBV6-5 and TRBJ1-4; D might be TRBD1 (6 bases). The CDR3 has 15 amino acids. Trimming took off 8 bases at V and 0 bases at J, with 13 bases between the two ends. Looked up from germline, CDR1 is MNHEY and CDR2 is SVGAGI. Written as DNA, the CDR3 is TGTGCCAGCGGGGGGGCGGGAGCAACTAATGAAAAACTGTTTTTT. It yields the protein CASGGAGATNEKLFF.

The V call is TRBV27, the J call TRBJ2-7, with TRBD1 matching over 7 bases. The V gene end was trimmed by 4 bases and the J gene end by 2 bases; junction bases not matched to a gene: 11. Germline CDR1 and CDR2: MNHEY and SMNVEV (reference sequence). This CDR3 has 16 amino acids. The CDR3 sequence is CASSSPQGTGTYEQYF. CDR3 in DNA: TGTGCCAGCAGTTCTCCACAGGGGACGGGGACCTACGAGCAGTACTTC.

The gene calls are TRBV6-6 and TRBJ2-5, with TRBD2 as a possible D gene (5 bases). The J call may be mistaken, given a closer DNA end match to TRBJ2-7. This CDR3 is 14 amino acids long. Germline CDR1 MNHNY, CDR2 SVGAGI (reference sequence). CDR3 amino acids: CASSYSGNLYEQYF. Written as DNA, the CDR3 is TGTGCCAGCAGTTACTCCGGGAATCTCTACGAGCAGTACTTC.

This clone was picked up a small number of times. V and J are TRBV6-5 and TRBJ1-2; TRBD1 is a possible D gene (5 bases). Germline V lookup: CDR1 MNHEY, CDR2 SVGAGI. V dropped 6 bases and J dropped 2 bases, with 13 bases sitting between them. The CDR3 consists of 14 residues. The CDR3 loop is CASSPMGPNYGYTF. CDR3 DNA sequence: TGTGCCAGCAGCCCTATGGGGCCCAACTATGGCTACACCTTC.

V is TRBV6-5 and J is TRBJ2-1; 14 bases agree with TRBD2. V lost 6 bases, J lost 7 bases, and 2 bases stayed unmatched. The germline gives CDR1 MNHEY, CDR2 SVGAGI. This CDR3 comprises 14 residues. CDR3 loop: CASRRTSGRNEQFF. In nucleotides, the CDR3 is TGTGCCAGCAGAAGGACTAGCGGGAGGAATGAGCAGTTCTTC.

The rearrangement uses TRBV2 and TRBJ2-1, with a tentative D call TRBD2 (6 bases). The CDR3 sequence is 10 residues long. Trimming took 8 bases from V and 8 from J, leaving 7 bases between them. Germline CDR1 is SNHLY and CDR2 is FYNNEI. CDR3 protein: CASGGYEQFF. The CDR3 DNA sequence: TGTGCCAGCGGAGGGTATGAGCAGTTCTTC.

CDR3 region: CARSGGTDTQYF. In nucleotides, the CDR3 is TGTGCCAGGAGTGGGGGGACAGATACGCAGTATTTT. The chain recombines TRBV9 with TRBJ2-3, with D tentatively TRBD2 (6 bases). V was pared by 8 bases and J by 3 bases, with 10 bases between. This CDR3 has 12 amino acids. The germline CDR1 and CDR2 sequences are SGDLS and YYNGEE.

The genes are TRBV4-3 and TRBJ2-2; 10 nucleotides agree with TRBD2. The CDR3 is made up of 16 amino acids. The trim removed 7 bases at V and 7 bases at J, leaving 12 bases unmatched. The germline V gene has CDR1 LGHNA and CDR2 YSLEER. The CDR3: CASNLAAGGSDGELFF. In DNA form, the CDR3 reads TGCGCCAGCAATTTGGCAGCGGGGGGGTCTGACGGGGAGCTGTTTTTT.

This clone came up once. The chain links TRBV9 to TRBJ2-3, with D unclear. V lost 2 bases and J lost 0, with 10 bases in between. Per the germline V gene, CDR1 is SGDLS and CDR2 is YYNGEE. CDR3 length: 15 amino acids. CDR3: CASSVSAISTDTQYF. DNA for the CDR3: TGTGCCAGCAGCGTTTCAGCGATTAGCACAGATACGCAGTATTTT. Full variable domain (outside the CDR3, taken from reference TRBV9 and TRBJ2-3): DSGVTQTPKHLITATGQRVTLRCSPRSGDLSVYWYQQSLDQGLQFLIQYYNGEERAKGNILERFSAQQFPDLHSELNLSSLELGDSALYFCASSVSAISTDTQYFGPGTRLTVL.

This clone was detected only a few times. The chain couples TRBV6-5 to TRBJ2-7; 10 positions agree with TRBD1. The V gene's germline CDR1 is MNHEY and CDR2 SVGAGI. With V trimmed by 5 bases and J by 1 base, 5 bases remained unmatched. The CDR3 is made up of 15 amino acids. CDR3 nucleotides: TGTGCCAGCAGTCTCAGACAGGGGGCTTCCTACGAGCAGTACTTC. Protein product: CASSLRQGASYEQYF.

The gene calls are TRBV28 and TRBJ2-3; D is unclear. Trimming took off 7 bases at V and 2 bases at J, with 10 bases between the two ends. In germline, CDR1 is MDHEN, CDR2 SYDVKM. There are 13 residues in the CDR3. The CDR3 is CASTPQFTDTQYF. The CDR3 nucleotides are TGTGCCAGCACTCCCCAGTTCACAGATACGCAGTATTTT.

This chain uses TRBV15 with TRBJ1-1, with 7 positions matching TRBD1. The V gene's germline CDR1 is LNHNV and CDR2 YYDKDF (reference sequence). J lost 6 bases, V lost 0 bases, and 7 bases had no gene match. The CDR3 has 15 residues. Here the CDR3 reads CATSRDPQGEAEAFF. CDR3 DNA sequence: TGTGCCACCAGCAGAGATCCCCAGGGGGAGGCTGAAGCTTTCTTT. The variable domain in full, completed from reference TRBV15 and TRBJ1-1, reads DAMVIQNPRYQVTQFGKPVTLSCSQTLNHNVMYWYQQKSSQAPKLLFHYYDKDFNNEADTPDNFQSRRPNTSFCFLDIRSPGLGDTAMYLCATSRDPQGEAEAFFGQGTRLTVV.

The gene calls are TRBV30 and TRBJ1-4; 8 positions match TRBD1. Germline assignment: CDR1 GTSNPN and CDR2 SVGIG (reference sequence). The J segment lost 13 bases and the V segment lost 5 bases, leaving 9 bases of the junction unmatched. This CDR3 region has 12 residues. The CDR3 loop is CAWGRQGLRLFF. Here the CDR3 DNA reads TGTGCCTGGGGCCGACAGGGGTTGAGACTGTTTTTT.

This clone was recorded once. The junction departs from the called germline gene at one end, perhaps through a read error. The rearrangement links TRBV7-7 to TRBJ2-1; 11 bases are shared with TRBD2. The CDR3 runs 14 residues. Germline CDR1 is SSHAT and CDR2 is FNYEAQ (reference sequence). The CDR3 is CASSLAGGHNEQFF. DNA of the CDR3: TGTGCTAGCAGCTTAGCGGGGGGGCACAATGAGCAGTTCTTC.

The CDR3 coding sequence is TGTGCCAGCAGCTCGATGCCCGGACAGGGCCACGAGCAGTACTTC. This gives the protein CASSSMPGQGHEQYF. The chain couples TRBV11-2 to TRBJ2-5; 8 bases map to TRBD1. The J call may not be correct, given that the DNA end is closer to TRBJ2-7. This CDR3 has 15 residues. Germline V gene data show CDR1 as SGHAT and CDR2 as FQNNGV.

V and J are TRBV20-1 and TRBJ1-1; D is ambiguous. The germline V gene has CDR1 DFQATT and CDR2 SNEGSKA (reference sequence). V gave up 6 bases and J gave up 14 bases, with 13 bases separating them. The CDR3 is 9 residues long. In nucleotides, the CDR3 is TGCAGTGCATTCCCTAGTAAGTTCTTT. Encoded protein: CSAFPSKFF.

The chain employs TRBV19 and TRBJ1-5, with D uncertain. The V gene's germline CDR1 is LNHDA and CDR2 SQIVND (reference sequence). The CDR3 is made up of 14 amino acids. V lost 3 bases to trimming and J lost 3 bases, with 9 bases between them. CDR3 coding DNA: TGTGCCAGTAGTATCGCGGGTCCCAATCAGCCCCAGCATTTT. Its protein product is CASSIAGPNQPQHF.

The chain combines TRBV19 with TRBJ2-7, with D possibly TRBD2 on 7 matching bases. This CDR3 spans 15 amino acids. Trimming removed 7 bases at V and 7 bases at J, with 23 bases between. Germline values: CDR1 LNHDA, CDR2 SQIVND (reference sequence). Here the CDR3 reads CASTQWPRGAGEQYF. Here the CDR3 DNA reads TGTGCCAGTACCCAATGGCCCCGGGGGGCGGGGGAGCAGTACTTC. The full variable domain, completed using reference TRBV19 and TRBJ2-7, is DGGITQSPKYLFRKEGQNVTLSCEQNLNHDAMYWYRQDPGQGLRLIYYSQIVNDFQKGDIAEGYSVSREKKESFPLTVTSAQKNPTAFYLCASTQWPRGAGEQYFGPGTRLTVT.

The chain combines TRBV4-1 with TRBJ1-5; no clear D. V gave up 3 bases and J gave up 7 bases, with 16 bases separating them. This CDR3 spans 15 amino acids. The V gene's germline CDR1 is MGHRA and CDR2 YSYEKL. This CDR3 reads CASSQSLRQSQPQHF. In DNA, the CDR3 is TGCGCCAGCAGCCAGTCTTTGAGGCAATCACAGCCCCAGCATTTT.

The gene calls are TRBV4-2 and TRBJ1-2; TRBD1 matches 9 bases. The trim removed 1 base at V and 7 bases at J, leaving 7 bases unmatched. The length of the CDR3 is 15 residues. The germline V gene encodes CDR1 LGHNA and CDR2 YNFKEQ. The CDR3 loop is CASSQAVQGASGYTF. CDR3 DNA sequence: TGTGCCAGCAGCCAAGCAGTACAGGGGGCGTCTGGCTACACCTTC.